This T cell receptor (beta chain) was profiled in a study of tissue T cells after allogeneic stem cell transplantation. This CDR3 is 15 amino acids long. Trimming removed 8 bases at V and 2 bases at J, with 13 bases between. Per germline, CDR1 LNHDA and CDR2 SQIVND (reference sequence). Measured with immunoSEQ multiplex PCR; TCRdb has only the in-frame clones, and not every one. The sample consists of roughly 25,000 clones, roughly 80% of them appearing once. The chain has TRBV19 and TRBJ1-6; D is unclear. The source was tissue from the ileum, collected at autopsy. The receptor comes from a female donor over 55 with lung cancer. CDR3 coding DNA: TGTGCCAGTTCCGATGGAGGCCCCTATAATTCACCCCTCCACTTT. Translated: CASSDGGPYNSPLHF.